This TCR beta chain was recovered during a study of blood T cell repertoires in COVID-19. Overall study: Samples taken during acute and convalescent COVID-19 were collected in the United States, Italy and Spain. The analysed material was cDNA or gDNA that came from T cells, B-cell-depleted T cells, or PBMCs.

Trimming shortened V by 1 base and J by 5 bases, and 12 bases separated the two germline ends. This CDR3 is built from 14 residues. The germline gives CDR1 SGHRS, CDR2 YFSETQ. Per the original methods: Estimation of nucleated cell counts relied on the amplification of reference gene primers. Data came from immunoSEQ multiplex PCR; TCRdb stores just in-frame clones and leaves some out. V, J and clone size reflect that table, while D and trimming were determined from the DNA. Of about 120,000 clones listed, roughly three quarters are singletons. The sequence was obtained from an elderly woman with acute or convalescent COVID-19. The V gene is TRBV5-1, the J gene TRBJ1-2; the D gene is possibly TRBD1 (6 bases). Specimen: peripheral blood. The CDR3 DNA reads as TGCGCCAGCAGCTTGAGTTATACAGGGTATGGCTACACCTTC. Its translation: CASSLSYTGYGYTF.